These T cell receptor beta chains were read from a single sample in a study of early T cells in non-severe SARS-CoV-2 infection. TCRdb redid the calling of the 5' RACE reads with MiXCR, one entry per CDR3 protein. The table has around 56,000 distinct CDR3 sequences, about 12% seen once; the top ten hold about 9.3%. Sequencing was performed on whole blood, taken at baseline. All receptors derive from an adult who was a healthcare worker with PCR-confirmed SARS-CoV-2 infection or an uninfected control (not recorded which). CDR3s include the opening cysteine and the closing phenylalanine or tryptophan. Each record gives: J gene, D gene, clone size, V gene, CDR3 DNA, CDR3 protein. The D gene is left open where the match is weak. The listing skips clone size in some rows; elsewhere it reads once, few, many or a size class.

J: TRBJ2-3; D: NA; size: many; V: TRBV20-1; DNA: TGCAGTGCTAGCCGAGACAGGGAGGGCACAGATACGCAGTATTTT; CDR3: CSASRDREGTDTQYF
J: TRBJ2-1; D: NA; size: NA; V: TRBV7-9; DNA: TGTGCCAGCAGCCCTACCCGGGTCTTCAATGAGCAGTTCTTC; CDR3: CASSPTRVFNEQFF
J: TRBJ1-5; D: TRBD1; size: few; V: TRBV7-6; DNA: TGTGCCAGCAGCTGGGGACAGGGAGGGGATCAGCCCCAGCATTTT; CDR3: CASSWGQGGDQPQHF
J: TRBJ1-1; D: NA; size: many; V: TRBV11-2; DNA: TGTGCCAGCAGCGCAAAGACGGGGAACACTGAAGCTTTCTTT; CDR3: CASSAKTGNTEAFF
J: TRBJ1-2; D: TRBD1; size: NA; V: TRBV7-2; DNA: TGTGCCAGTCGACAGGGTTTAAACTATGGCTACACCTTC; CDR3: CASRQGLNYGYTF
J: TRBJ1-3; D: NA; size: NA; V: TRBV6-2/TRBV6-3; DNA: TGTGCCAGCAGCAGGGGCTCTGGAAACACCATATATTTT; CDR3: CASSRGSGNTIYF
J: TRBJ1-1; D: TRBD1; size: many; V: TRBV5-1; DNA: TGCGCCAGCAGCTTGGACAGGGGCACTGAAGCTTTCTTT; CDR3: CASSLDRGTEAFF
J: TRBJ1-4; D: NA; size: many; V: TRBV7-2; DNA: TGTGCCAGCAGCAGCTGGGAGGCGATAGGACCTAATGAAAAACTGTTTTTT; CDR3: CASSSWEAIGPNEKLFF
J: TRBJ1-2; D: NA; size: many; V: TRBV24-1; DNA: TGTGCCACCAGTGAGTCTAACTATGGCTACACCTTC; CDR3: CATSESNYGYTF
J: TRBJ2-1; D: NA; size: few; V: TRBV2; DNA: TGTGCCAGCAGTGAAGGGACTACCCTAGGCTGGAATGAGCAGTTCTTC; CDR3: CASSEGTTLGWNEQFF
J: TRBJ2-7; D: TRBD1; size: many; V: TRBV19; DNA: TGTGCCACCGGGGGACAGGGGAGCTCCTACGAGCAGTACTTC; CDR3: CATGGQGSSYEQYF
J: TRBJ2-5; D: TRBD1; size: NA; V: TRBV7-9; DNA: TGTGCCAGCAGCTTAGGGACAGGGCGAGAGACCCAGTACTTC; CDR3: CASSLGTGRETQYF
J: TRBJ2-5; D: NA; size: NA; V: TRBV27; DNA: TGTGCCAGCGGGATGTTGGGGTCATCGTACCAAGAGACCCAGTACTTC; CDR3: CASGMLGSSYQETQYF
J: TRBJ2-5; D: NA; size: few; V: TRBV2; DNA: TGTGCCAGCACCTGGGGCCTGCGAGAGACCCAGTACTTC; CDR3: CASTWGLRETQYF
J: TRBJ2-7; D: NA; size: few; V: TRBV7-9; DNA: TGTGCCAGCAGCTTTACCTCCGAGCAGTACTTC; CDR3: CASSFTSEQYF
J: TRBJ1-6; D: NA; size: few; V: TRBV6-5; DNA: TGTGCCAGCAGTTACGGTGGGGATTCACCCCTCCACTTT; CDR3: CASSYGGDSPLHF
J: TRBJ2-2; D: TRBD2; size: few; V: TRBV10-3; DNA: TGTGCCATCAGGCCGACTAGCGGGAGACCCGGGGAGCTGTTTTTT; CDR3: CAIRPTSGRPGELFF
J: TRBJ2-3; D: NA; size: NA; V: TRBV6-5; DNA: TGTGCCAGCAGTTTCGCAGGGACTAGCACAGATACGCAGTATTTT; CDR3: CASSFAGTSTDTQYF
J: TRBJ2-2; D: TRBD2; size: NA; V: TRBV11-2; DNA: TGTGCCAGCAGCCCCGCGGGGGTCGACACCGGGGAGCTGTTTTTT; CDR3: CASSPAGVDTGELFF
J: TRBJ1-2; D: NA; size: NA; V: TRBV12-3/TRBV12-4; DNA: TGTGCCAGCAGTTTCCGGCCGGGGAACGAGAATGGCTACACCTTC; CDR3: CASSFRPGNENGYTF
J: TRBJ2-1; D: NA; size: few; V: TRBV7-6; DNA: TGTGCCAGCAGCTCCTCCGCTGTATCAGAGCAGTTCTTC; CDR3: CASSSSAVSEQFF
J: TRBJ2-4; D: NA; size: few; V: TRBV5-6; DNA: TGTGCCAGCAGCGCGGGCCCGACGGGGGCCAAAAACATTCAGTACTTC; CDR3: CASSAGPTGAKNIQYF
J: TRBJ1-2; D: NA; size: NA; V: TRBV28; DNA: TGTGCCAGCAGTCTCACGAGGGCAGCTAACTATGGCTACACCTTC; CDR3: CASSLTRAANYGYTF
J: TRBJ1-1; D: NA; size: NA; V: TRBV6-5; DNA: TGTGCCAGCAGTCATGATGGTGGGATGAACACTGAAGCTTTCTTT; CDR3: CASSHDGGMNTEAFF
J: TRBJ1-6; D: NA; size: many; V: TRBV9; DNA: TGTGCCAGCAGCTTAGACCCGAACGTCGATAATTCACCCCTCCACTTT; CDR3: CASSLDPNVDNSPLHF
J: TRBJ2-3; D: NA; size: few; V: TRBV5-1; DNA: TGCGCCAGCAGCTTGGAAAGGGCGCAAACGGGCCCAACAGATACGCAGTATTTT; CDR3: CASSLERAQTGPTDTQYF
J: TRBJ2-7; D: NA; size: few; V: TRBV28; DNA: TGTGCCTCAACTAACCGGAACTCCTACGAGCAGTACTTC; CDR3: CASTNRNSYEQYF
J: TRBJ2-7; D: NA; size: few; V: TRBV20-1; DNA: TGCAGTGCTAGAGATCGGGACACCAGCTCCTACGAGCAGTACTTC; CDR3: CSARDRDTSSYEQYF
J: TRBJ2-4; D: TRBD2; size: few; V: TRBV7-9; DNA: TGTGCCAGCAGCTTACCGCCCAGCGGGAGGGCCGAAGCCAAAAACATTCAGTACTTC; CDR3: CASSLPPSGRAEAKNIQYF
J: TRBJ1-1; D: TRBD1; size: few; V: TRBV30; DNA: TGTGCCTGGAGTGGAGGGGGCGCGGCCGCTTTCTTT; CDR3: CAWSGGGAAAFF
J: TRBJ1-6; D: NA; size: few; V: TRBV7-8; DNA: TGTGCCAGCAGCTTAGATTCACCCCTCCACTTT; CDR3: CASSLDSPLHF
J: TRBJ2-5; D: TRBD2; size: many; V: TRBV3-1; DNA: TGTGCCAGCAGCCAAGGTTTGCCGGGACTAGGGAAAGAGACCCAGTACTTC; CDR3: CASSQGLPGLGKETQYF
J: TRBJ2-1; D: NA; size: few; V: TRBV9; DNA: TGTGCCAGCAAGGACAATGAGCAGTTCTTC; CDR3: CASKDNEQFF
J: TRBJ2-3; D: TRBD2; size: few; V: TRBV29-1; DNA: TGCGGGACGGGGGGAGCAGATACGCAGTATTTT; CDR3: CGTGGADTQYF
J: TRBJ1-1; D: NA; size: NA; V: TRBV12-3/TRBV12-4; DNA: TGTGCCAGCAGCTGGGACGGAAACACTGAAGCTTTCTTT; CDR3: CASSWDGNTEAFF
J: TRBJ1-2; D: NA; size: NA; V: TRBV13; DNA: TGTGCCAGCAGCTTACGGGGACTACAGGGAAACTATGGCTACACCTTC; CDR3: CASSLRGLQGNYGYTF
J: TRBJ2-7; D: TRBD2; size: NA; V: TRBV20-1; DNA: TGCAGTGCTAGAGATGAGGATAGCGGGGCCTACGAGCAGTACTTC; CDR3: CSARDEDSGAYEQYF
J: TRBJ2-5; D: TRBD1; size: few; V: TRBV7-6; DNA: TGTGCCAGCAGCATCACAGGGGTTAGCGACCAAGAGACCCAGTACTTC; CDR3: CASSITGVSDQETQYF